These 21 T cell receptor beta chains were all obtained from the same sample, sequenced in a study of memory CD4+ T cells and cytomegalovirus serostatus. The sort gate was single viable CD3+CD4+CD8-CD45RO+ cells for memory CD4+ T cells. Method: immunoSEQ multiplex PCR; TCRdb's copy keeps in-frame clones and lacks some. The data show 50,000 to 65,000 clones, with around four fifths seen just once and about 0.79% held by the top ten. Sequenced input: memory CD4+ T cells from blood. Receptors were obtained from an adult in good health and CMV-seronegative.

In this sample, this clone turned up once. The chain couples TRBV4-1 to TRBJ1-2; TRBD1 might be the D (5 bases). V lost 0 bases and J 4 bases, leaving 9 bases between the germline ends. Per the germline V gene, CDR1 is MGHRA and CDR2 is YSYEKL. The CDR3 runs 14 residues. The CDR3 DNA follows: TGCGCCAGCAGCCAAGATCAGGGCTCCTATGGCTACACCTTC. It specifies CASSQDQGSYGYTF.

This chain connects TRBV28 to TRBJ2-4, with no clear D. The CDR3 runs to 17 residues. Germline V gene data show CDR1 as MDHEN and CDR2 as SYDVKM. V was clipped by 3 bases and J by 1 base, with 16 bases between them. CDR3 in DNA: TGTGCCAGCAGTTTTAATACCCTCAATATGGCCAAAAACATTCAGTACTTC. Protein: CASSFNTLNMAKNIQYF.

The J gene is TRBJ1-5, the V gene TRBV5-3, with a tentative D call TRBD1 (6 bases). TRBV5-3 is marked as an open reading frame, function uncertain. V dropped 3 bases and J dropped 10 bases, with 11 bases sitting between them. CDR3 length: 12 amino acids. The CDR3 region is CARSWDTFPQHF. CDR3 bases: TGTGCCAGAAGCTGGGACACCTTCCCCCAGCATTTT.

The chain links TRBV5-1 to TRBJ1-6; a possible D gene is TRBD1 (5 bases). The CDR3 loop spans 14 amino acids. Trimming took off 3 bases at V and 6 bases at J, with 10 bases between the two ends. Looked up from germline, CDR1 is SGHRS and CDR2 is YFSETQ. In DNA, the CDR3 is TGCGCCAGCAGCTCCACAGGAATTAATTCACCCCTCCACTTT. This sequence encodes CASSSTGINSPLHF.

The rearrangement links TRBV28 to TRBJ2-7, with D perhaps matching TRBD1 (6 bases). The CDR3 runs to 16 residues. V lost 5 bases and J 0 bases, leaving 17 bases between the germline ends. Germline values: CDR1 MDHEN, CDR2 SYDVKM. The CDR3 here is CASSLMTGLTSYEQYF. The DNA for the CDR3 is TGTGCCAGCAGTCTGATGACAGGCCTGACCTCCTACGAGCAGTACTTC.

The V and J genes are TRBV5-5 and TRBJ1-1, with TRBD1 matching 9 bases. The CDR3 contains 15 residues. Germline CDR1 is SGHKS and CDR2 is YYEKEE (reference sequence). V lost 4 bases to trimming and J lost 5 bases; unmatched junction nucleotides: 9. CDR3 nucleotides: TGTGCCAGCAGCCGGGGACAGGGATGGGAAACTGAAGCTTTCTTT. Amino acids: CASSRGQGWETEAFF.

The chain uses TRBV27 and TRBJ2-6; D possibly corresponds to TRBD1 (6 bases). This CDR3 is 17 amino acids long. CDR1 is MNHEY, CDR2 SMNVEV, per germline (reference sequence). Trimming pared 6 bases from V and 0 bases from J, leaving 15 bases between. The CDR3 nucleotides read TGTGCCAGCAGACCCCGAGGGGGTTACTCTGGGGCCAACGTCCTGACTTTC. Translated: CASRPRGGYSGANVLTF.

V and J are TRBV5-1 and TRBJ2-1; D not resolved. The CDR3 loop spans 15 amino acids. V was cut by 2 bases and J by 0 bases, with 9 bases left in between. Germline loops: CDR1 SGHRS, CDR2 YFSETQ. The CDR3 reads CASSFPKTSYNEQFF. Here the CDR3 DNA reads TGCGCCAGCAGCTTTCCGAAGACCTCCTACAATGAGCAGTTCTTC.

The V call is TRBV6-1, the J call TRBJ1-2; 9 bases map to TRBD1. Germline trimming cut 5 bases from V and 5 bases from J; bases unmatched to any gene: 3. The CDR3 spans 13 residues. Germline V gene sequence: CDR1 MNHNS, CDR2 SASEGT. CDR3 nucleotides: TGTGCCAGCAGTCGGGACAGGGAGTATGGCTACACCTTC. The encoded protein is CASSRDREYGYTF.

This sequence joins TRBV20-1 and TRBJ1-2, with a tentative D call TRBD1 (6 bases). Germline CDR1 DFQATT, CDR2 SNEGSKA (reference sequence). The V and J ends lost 1 base and 10 bases respectively, with 10 bases between them. CDR3 length: 11 residues. The CDR3 protein is CSARGGLDYTF. CDR3 DNA sequence: TGCAGTGCTAGAGGGGGGCTGGACTACACCTTC.

The chain carries TRBV6-1 and TRBJ1-2; D is uncertain. Germline values: CDR1 MNHNS, CDR2 SASEGT. The CDR3 covers 11 residues. Trimming took off 7 bases at V and 8 bases at J, with 11 bases between the two ends. CDR3: CASTWVGGYTF. DNA of the CDR3: TGTGCCAGCACCTGGGTCGGCGGCTACACCTTC.

This clone was recorded once. The V and J genes are TRBV5-1 and TRBJ2-6; perhaps TRBD1 as D (5 bases). Germline V CDR1 and CDR2: SGHRS, YFSETQ. This CDR3 is 17 amino acids long. V was clipped by 0 bases and J by 0 bases, with 10 bases between them. This chain's CDR3 is CASSLEGVISGANVLTF. The CDR3 DNA is TGCGCCAGCAGCTTGGAAGGGGTCATCTCTGGGGCCAACGTCCTGACTTTC.

The rearrangement joins TRBV9 to TRBJ1-1; no clear D gene. The CDR3 sequence is 14 residues long. The V gene's germline CDR1 is SGDLS and CDR2 YYNGEE. The ends were cut back, 0 bases at V and 1 base at J, with 7 bases in the middle. Here the CDR3 DNA reads TGTGCCAGCAGCGTAGCTCCTGAGAACACTGAAGCTTTCTTT. It translates to CASSVAPENTEAFF.

The chain has TRBV6-6 and TRBJ2-7; D may be TRBD1 (6 bases). The CDR3 loop spans 15 amino acids. CDR1 is MNHNY, CDR2 SVGAGI, per germline (reference sequence). V was clipped by 6 bases and J by 0 bases, with 15 bases between them. The CDR3 DNA is TGTGCCAGCAGCACGGGACACCCGGACTCCTACGAGCAGTACTTC. Translation: CASSTGHPDSYEQYF.

This clone was seen more than once but under ten times. The CDR3 loop is CAIRGLAGGLRSSYEQYF. As DNA, the CDR3 is TGTGCCATCAGGGGACTAGCGGGGGGTTTAAGATCCTCCTACGAGCAGTACTTC. The V gene is TRBV10-3, the J gene TRBJ2-7; 15 nucleotides line up with TRBD2. The CDR3 length is 18 residues. Germline V gene data show CDR1 as ENHRY and CDR2 as SYGVKD. V shed 6 bases and J 0 bases; nucleotides not matched to a gene: 9.

This chain joins TRBV5-1 and TRBJ1-1; tentatively, D is TRBD1 (6 bases). The germline gives CDR1 SGHRS, CDR2 YFSETQ. Trimming removed 5 bases at V and 1 base at J, with 12 bases between. The CDR3 runs to 14 residues. The CDR3 loop reads CASSTGQPNTEAFF. CDR3 in DNA: TGCGCCAGCAGTACCGGACAGCCGAACACTGAAGCTTTCTTT.

The J gene is TRBJ2-1, the V gene TRBV5-1; 10 bases map to TRBD1. Germline V gives CDR1 SGHRS, CDR2 YFSETQ. The ends lost 4 bases at V and 6 bases at J; junction bases unmatched: 10. The CDR3 runs 16 residues. The DNA of the CDR3 is TGCGCCAGCAGCCCTACCCCGGGACAGGGGATCAATGAGCAGTTCTTC. Amino acids: CASSPTPGQGINEQFF.

The chain's CDR3 is CSVETAVYEQYF. In DNA, the CDR3 is TGCAGCGTGGAGACAGCGGTCTACGAGCAGTACTTC. This rearrangement joins TRBV29-1 to TRBJ2-7; possibly TRBD1 or TRBD2 for D (5 bases each). The CDR3 consists of 12 residues. Germline assignment: CDR1 SQVTM and CDR2 ANQGSEA. The germline V and J ends were trimmed by 6 bases and 3 bases, with 12 bases remaining between them.

CDR3 in amino acids: CASSSTSPQFQHF. CDR3 sequence (DNA): TGTGCCAGCAGCTCGACCTCCCCCCAGTTCCAGCATTTT. The rearrangement uses TRBV6-6 and TRBJ1-5; no clear D gene. This CDR3 has 13 residues. The V gene's germline CDR1 is MNHNY and CDR2 SVGAGI (reference sequence). Trimming left V 6 bases short and J 12 bases short, with 18 bases between.

The J gene is TRBJ1-2, the V gene TRBV7-9, with 11 bases aligning to TRBD1. Germline CDR1 SEHNR, CDR2 FQNEAQ (reference sequence). The CDR3 loop spans 16 amino acids. With 5 bases clipped from V and 4 bases from J, the junction kept 9 bases outside the gene matches. The CDR3 DNA reads TGTGCCAGCAGCCCCACCCTGGGACAGGGGGGCTATGGCTACACCTTC. Protein: CASSPTLGQGGYGYTF.

This chain joins TRBV18 and TRBJ1-1; 9 nucleotides agree with TRBD1. The CDR3 loop spans 14 amino acids. The germline gives CDR1 KGHSH, CDR2 LQKENI. The junction had 4 bases not matched to a gene; V was cut back by 3 bases and J by 5 bases. This CDR3 is CASSPDRGKTEAFF. DNA of the CDR3: TGTGCCAGCTCACCCGACAGGGGGAAAACTGAAGCTTTCTTT.